This TCR beta chain came from a study of T cells in women clearing cervical HPV infection. Study in general: Blood came at first lesion visit for cases, post-clearance for controls.

This CDR3 spans 12 amino acids. V was clipped by 8 bases and J by 5 bases; unmatched bases: 5. Germline CDR1 and CDR2: GTSNPN and SVGIG (reference sequence). Comments on this clone: The CDR3 end is not reached by the read, which stops 3 residues before it; the germline J gene fills it in.

TCR beta CDR3 amplified by multiplex PCR from roughly 1,100 ng genomic DNA. The table came from immunoSEQ multiplex PCR; TCRdb's copy has only in-frame clones and leaves some out. This sample contains roughly 25,000 clones. The J gene is TRBJ1-1, the V gene TRBV30; 10 positions agree with TRBD1. The clonotype originates from a woman between 18 and 70 years old with a cervical HPV16 infection that either progressed to CIN3+ or cleared (not recorded which). Input material: blood buffy coat. The CDR3 reads CAMDRGGTEAFF. CDR3 bases read: TGTGCCATGGACAGGGGGGGAACTGAA.